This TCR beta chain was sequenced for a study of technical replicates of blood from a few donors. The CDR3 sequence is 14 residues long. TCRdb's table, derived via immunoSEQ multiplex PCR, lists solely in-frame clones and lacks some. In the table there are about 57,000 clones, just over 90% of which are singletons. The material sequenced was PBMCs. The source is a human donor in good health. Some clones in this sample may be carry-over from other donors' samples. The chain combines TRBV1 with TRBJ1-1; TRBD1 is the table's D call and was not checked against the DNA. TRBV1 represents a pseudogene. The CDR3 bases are TGCACCAGCAGCCAAGTCGACAGGAACACTGAAGCTTTCTTT. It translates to CTSSQVDRNTEAFF.